Sequencing of this TCR beta chain was carried out in a study of cytomegalovirus exposure and HLA in healthy donors. Study background: Of some 400 genotyped donors, roughly 81% clustered with self-reported Caucasian donors. Whole-study results and caveats: Later analysis identified a missense DCLRE1C variant that was linked to TCR beta V- and J-gene trimming.

This PCR relied on a set of 60 Vbeta primers and 13 Jbeta primers. TCRdb's table, derived via immunoSEQ multiplex PCR, lists solely in-frame clones and lacks some. Counted here are about 130,000 clones, 81% occurring once; the ten biggest clones make up 3.5% to 4.5%. Notes on this clone: The antigen remains unidentified.

CDR1 is WSHSY and CDR2 is SAAADI in the germline V gene. This CDR3 is 13 amino acids long. Trimming pared 4 bases from V and 15 bases from J, leaving 19 bases between. The donors were healthy bone marrow donors. The sample comprised PBMCs. The rearrangement uses TRBV10-2 and TRBJ2-1; possible D gene TRBD2, 6 bases. The clonotype comes from a man between 18 and 29 years old in good health and CMV-seropositive. The CDR3 DNA reads as TGCGCCAGCAGTGTCGAGACTAGTTTGAGCCTGTTCTTC. Protein sequence: CASSVETSLSLFF.